This T cell receptor (beta chain) was sequenced for a study of T cells after yellow fever vaccination. Study-wide findings and caveats: Post-booster repertoires contained most primary-vaccination clones again (roughly 97% CD4, roughly 90% CD8). The CD4 and CD8 compartments had a small share of their clonotypes in common.

A word on this clonotype: The antigen is unknown.

Universal primer sites and UMIs were introduced during 5'RACE template-switching synthesis of TCR cDNA. TCRdb redid the calling of the 5' RACE reads with MiXCR, one entry per CDR3 protein. The data hold about 150,000 distinct CDR3 sequences, with roughly 6.4% observed a single time. Material: CD4+ T cells sorted from PBMCs, obtained on the day of the first yellow fever vaccination. The TCR comes from a man aged 18-30 years who received the YFV17D yellow fever vaccine.

CDR3 bases: TGTGCCAGCAGTCCCCGACAGGGCCTAATTTCCAATGGCTACACCTTC. Protein: CASSPRQGLISNGYTF. The rearrangement uses TRBV12-3 or TRBV12-4 and TRBJ1-2; 7 bases line up with TRBD1. CDR3 size: 16 residues. V shed 5 bases, J shed 6 bases, and the junction held 15 bases outside the gene matches.